This T cell receptor beta chain comes out of a study of cytomegalovirus exposure and HLA in healthy donors. This PCR relied on a set of 60 Vbeta primers and 13 Jbeta primers. Here immunoSEQ multiplex PCR was the method, and the copy in TCRdb shows in-frame clones only, minus some. The sample lists just over 150,000 clones, 60% to 85% seen once, with about 1.4% in the top ten. The length of the CDR3 is 14 residues. The germline CDR1 and CDR2 sequences are SEHNR and FQNEAQ (reference sequence). V gave up 7 bases and J gave up 5 bases, with 14 bases separating them. Broader study findings: It is likely that the observed cluster of highly shared sequence variants was a sequencing artifact. It was reportedly the case that the classifier diagnosed cytomegalovirus status with high specificity and sensitivity. Earlier results showed most TCR beta V segments being productive about 90% or about 30% of the time.

About this clone itself: Its matching antigen is unknown.

The source of this sequence is a woman aged 25 to 45 in good health and CMV-seronegative. The sequenced sample was PBMCs. The chain links TRBV7-9 to TRBJ1-4; a possible D gene is TRBD1 (6 bases). The CDR3 region is CASTQGGDNEKLFF. Here the CDR3 DNA reads TGTGCCAGCACCCAAGGGGGTGACAATGAAAAACTGTTTTTT.